This T cell receptor (beta chain) is drawn from a study of blood T cell repertoires in COVID-19. The method was immunoSEQ multiplex PCR; TCRdb's version includes in-frame clones alone and lacks a portion of them. Here the sample spans about 310,000 clones, approximately 89% being singletons. Germline loops: CDR1 SGHVS, CDR2 FQNEAQ. Germline trimming cut 2 bases from V and 4 bases from J; bases unmatched to any gene: 11. The CDR3 is made up of 18 amino acids. Sequenced input: PBMCs or T cells enriched from blood (not recorded which). The chain uses TRBV7-8 and TRBJ2-3; 11 positions agree with TRBD2. The sequence came from a woman aged 25-40 years who had recovered from COVID-19. The CDR3 loop reads CASSLLALAGGPADTQYF. For the CDR3, the DNA is TGTGCCAGCAGCTTATTGGCCTTAGCGGGAGGGCCGGCAGATACGCAGTATTTT.